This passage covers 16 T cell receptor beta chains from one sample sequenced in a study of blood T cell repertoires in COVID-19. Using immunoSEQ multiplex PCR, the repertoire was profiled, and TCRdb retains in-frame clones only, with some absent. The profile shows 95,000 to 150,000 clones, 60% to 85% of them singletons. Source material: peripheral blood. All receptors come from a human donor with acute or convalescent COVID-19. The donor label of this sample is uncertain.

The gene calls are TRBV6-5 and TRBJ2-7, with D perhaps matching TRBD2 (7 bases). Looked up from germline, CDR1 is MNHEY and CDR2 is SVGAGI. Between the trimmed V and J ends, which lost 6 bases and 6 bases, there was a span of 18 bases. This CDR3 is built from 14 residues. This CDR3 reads CASSFRGGEGEQYF. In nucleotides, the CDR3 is TGTGCCAGCAGCTTTAGGGGGGGGGAAGGCGAGCAGTACTTC.

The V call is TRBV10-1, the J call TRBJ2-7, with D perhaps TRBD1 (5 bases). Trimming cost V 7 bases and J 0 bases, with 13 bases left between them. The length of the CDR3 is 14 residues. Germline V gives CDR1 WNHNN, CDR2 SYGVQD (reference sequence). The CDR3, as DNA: TGCGCCAGCAAATGGTTCAGGGCCTCCTACGAGCAGTACGTC. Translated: CASKWFRASYEQYV.

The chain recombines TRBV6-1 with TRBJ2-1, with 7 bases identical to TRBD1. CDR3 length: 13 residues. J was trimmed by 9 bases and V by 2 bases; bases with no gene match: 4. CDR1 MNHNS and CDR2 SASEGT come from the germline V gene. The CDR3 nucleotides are TGTGCCAGCAGTGAATTGACAGGGACTGAGCAGTTCTTC. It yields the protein CASSELTGTEQFF.

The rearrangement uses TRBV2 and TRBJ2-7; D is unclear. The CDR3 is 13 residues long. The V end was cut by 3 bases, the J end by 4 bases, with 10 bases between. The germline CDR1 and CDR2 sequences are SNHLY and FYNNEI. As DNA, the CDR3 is TGTGCCAGCAGTGACTTAGAGCTTTACGAGCAGTACGTC. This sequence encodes CASSDLELYEQYV.

DNA of the CDR3: TGTGCCAGCAGGAGACAGGGGGGCAACGAGCAGTACTTC. Amino acid sequence: CASRRQGGNEQYF. This rearrangement joins TRBV6-6 to TRBJ2-7, with 9 bases lining up with TRBD1. The germline CDR1 and CDR2 sequences are MNHNY and SVGAGI (reference sequence). This CDR3 spans 13 amino acids. Losses at the gene ends were 6 bases for V and 5 bases for J; bases not matched to a gene: 5.

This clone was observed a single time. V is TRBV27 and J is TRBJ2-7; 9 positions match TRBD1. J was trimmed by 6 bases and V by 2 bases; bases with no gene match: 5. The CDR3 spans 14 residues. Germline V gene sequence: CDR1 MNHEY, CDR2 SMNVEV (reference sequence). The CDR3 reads CASSLGTGNGEQYF. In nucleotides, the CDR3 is TGTGCCAGCAGTTTAGGGACAGGGAATGGCGAGCAGTACTTC.

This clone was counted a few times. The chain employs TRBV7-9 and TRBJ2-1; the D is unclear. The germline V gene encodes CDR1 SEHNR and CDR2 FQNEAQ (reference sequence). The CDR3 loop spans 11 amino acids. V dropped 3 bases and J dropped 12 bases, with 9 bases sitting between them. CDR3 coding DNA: TGTGCCAGCAGCTTTATGGAGATGCAGTTCTTC. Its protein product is CASSFMEMQFF.

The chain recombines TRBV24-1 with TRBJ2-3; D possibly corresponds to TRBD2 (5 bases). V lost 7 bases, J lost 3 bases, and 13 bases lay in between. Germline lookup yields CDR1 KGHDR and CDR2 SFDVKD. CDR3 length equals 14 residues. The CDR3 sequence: CATSLGVYTDTQYF. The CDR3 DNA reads TGTGCCACCAGCCTCGGGGTTTATACAGATACGCAGTATTTT.

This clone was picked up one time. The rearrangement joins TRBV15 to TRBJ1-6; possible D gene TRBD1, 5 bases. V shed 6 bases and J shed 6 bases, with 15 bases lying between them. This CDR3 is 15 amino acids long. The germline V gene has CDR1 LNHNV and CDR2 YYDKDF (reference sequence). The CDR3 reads CATREAGWANSPLHF. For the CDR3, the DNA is TGTGCCACCAGAGAAGCAGGGTGGGCTAATTCACCCCTCCACTTT.

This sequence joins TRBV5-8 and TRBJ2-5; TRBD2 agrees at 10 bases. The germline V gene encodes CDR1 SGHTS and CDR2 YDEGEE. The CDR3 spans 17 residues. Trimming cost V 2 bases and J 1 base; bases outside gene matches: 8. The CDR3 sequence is CASSFGRKRGGQETQYF. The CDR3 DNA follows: TGTGCCAGCAGCTTCGGTCGAAAGCGGGGGGGCCAAGAGACCCAGTACTTC.

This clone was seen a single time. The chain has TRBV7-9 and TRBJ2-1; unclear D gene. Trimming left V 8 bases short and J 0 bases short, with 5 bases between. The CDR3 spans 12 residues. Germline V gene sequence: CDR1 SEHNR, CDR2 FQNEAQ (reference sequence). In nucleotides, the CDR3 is TGTGCCAGCTATCGCTCCTACAATGAGCAGTTCTTC. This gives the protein CASYRSYNEQFF.

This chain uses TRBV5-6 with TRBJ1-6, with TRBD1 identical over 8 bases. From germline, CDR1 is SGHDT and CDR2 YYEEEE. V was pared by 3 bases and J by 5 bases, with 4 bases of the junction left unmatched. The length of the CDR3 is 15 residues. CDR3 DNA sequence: TGTGCCAGCAGCTCGACAGGGGTTCATAATTCACCCCTCCACTTT. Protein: CASSSTGVHNSPLHF.

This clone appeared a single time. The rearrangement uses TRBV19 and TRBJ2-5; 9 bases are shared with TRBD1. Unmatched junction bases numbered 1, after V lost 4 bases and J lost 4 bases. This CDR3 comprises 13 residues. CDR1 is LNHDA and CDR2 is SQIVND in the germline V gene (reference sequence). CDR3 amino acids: CASSNRGRETQYF. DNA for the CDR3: TGTGCCAGTAGTAACAGGGGGCGAGAGACCCAGTACTTC.

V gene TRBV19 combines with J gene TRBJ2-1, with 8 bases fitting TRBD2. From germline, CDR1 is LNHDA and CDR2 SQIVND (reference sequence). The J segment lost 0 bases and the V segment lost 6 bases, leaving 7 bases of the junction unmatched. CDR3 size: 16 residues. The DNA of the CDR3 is TGTGCCAGTAGGGCCCCTGCGGGGGGCTCCTACAATGAGCAGTTCTTC. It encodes CASRAPAGGSYNEQFF.

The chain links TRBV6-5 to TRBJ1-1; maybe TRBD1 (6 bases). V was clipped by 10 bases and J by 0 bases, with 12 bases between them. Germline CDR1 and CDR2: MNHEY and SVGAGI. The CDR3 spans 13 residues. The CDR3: CATVYRVNTEAFF. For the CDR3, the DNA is TGTGCCACCGTTTACAGGGTGAACACTGAAGCTTTCTTT.

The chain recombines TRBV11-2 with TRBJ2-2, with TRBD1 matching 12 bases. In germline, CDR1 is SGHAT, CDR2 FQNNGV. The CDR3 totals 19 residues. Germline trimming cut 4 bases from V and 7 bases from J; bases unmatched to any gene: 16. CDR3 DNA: TGTGCCAGCAGCTCGTTTGGTGAACCGGGACAGGGGGCCGGCGGGGAGCTGTTTTTT. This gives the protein CASSSFGEPGQGAGGELFF.